This T cell receptor beta chain was recorded in a study of Graves' ophthalmopathy and Graves' hyperthyroidism. Study as a whole: At the time of initial diagnosis and before any treatment, peripheral blood was collected.

Amplified TCR beta CDR3 regions were obtained using RNA transcripts as template. HTBI primers were used in a first-round RT-PCR, which preceded a second-round multiplex PCR. TCRdb re-called the multiplex PCR reads with MiXCR, one entry per CDR3 protein. The table lists a few hundred thousand distinct CDR3 sequences, 15% to 19% of them singletons, with about 7.3% in the top ten. The PBMCs used were ones drawn from about 9.7 ml of fresh peripheral blood. Germline CDR1 and CDR2: SGHDT and YYEEEE. The CDR3 totals 14 residues. V trimming: 4 bases; J trimming: 6 bases; junction bases outside the gene matches: 9.

The TCR comes from a young woman with stable Graves' hyperthyroidism. This rearrangement joins TRBV5-6 to TRBJ2-7; 8 positions match TRBD1. The source material was peripheral blood. In nucleotides, the CDR3 is TGTGCCAGCAGCGGCCTGACAGGGGTAGGCGAGCAGTACTTC. Translation gives CASSGLTGVGEQYF.